Listed below are T cell receptor beta chains from one sample, sequenced in a study of blood T cell repertoires in COVID-19. This table comes from immunoSEQ multiplex PCR, and its TCRdb copy is limited to in-frame clones, with some not included. The sample lists about 130,000 clones; about 89% were seen once. Sequenced sample: peripheral blood. The receptors stem from a man aged 55 to 69 with COVID-19, enrolled during active disease. Both conserved end residues are part of each CDR3. The D gene is left open where the match is weak. Expanded clones are given a class, and other clones once, few, many or no size at all.

TRBJ2-3 | . | . | TRBV10-1 | TGCGCCAGCAGGGCAGGGTATGTGGACACAGATACGCAGTATTTT | CASRAGYVDTDTQYF
TRBJ1-1 | . | . | TRBV14 | TGTGCCAGCGGCGGGATCTCTACTCGCACTGAAGCTTTCTTT | CASGGISTRTEAFF
TRBJ2-3 | . | TRBD2 | TRBV19 | TGTGCCAGTACCGTACTAGCGGGGGCTACAGATACGCAGTATTTT | CASTVLAGATDTQYF
TRBJ1-2 | . | TRBD1 | TRBV19 | TGTGCCAGTAGTATAGTAACACAGGGGACCTATGGCTACACCTTC | CASSIVTQGTYGYTF
TRBJ1-2 | . | . | TRBV15 | TGTGCCACCAGCAGAACGGACTATGGCTACACCTTC | CATSRTDYGYTF
TRBJ1-1 | . | . | TRBV27 | TGTGCCAGCAGTTTAGTCAGGAACACTGAAGCTTTCTTT | CASSLVRNTEAFF
TRBJ1-1 | . | . | TRBV28 | TGTGCCAGCAGTTTAGAAACCGGTAACACTGAAGCTTTCTTT | CASSLETGNTEAFF
TRBJ1-6 | . | TRBD1 | TRBV6-2/TRBV6-3 | TGTGCCAGCAGTTACCGACAGGGGGGTGTGGAGCTCCACTTT | CASSYRQGGVELHF
TRBJ2-1 | . | TRBD1 | TRBV6-1 | TGTGCCAGCAGTGACAGGGGGCGACAGGGGGTCGAGCAGTTCTTC | CASSDRGRQGVEQFF
TRBJ1-5 | . | TRBD1 | TRBV30 | TGTGCCTGGAGCGCCGTGACAGGGAAACAGCCCCAGCATTTT | CAWSAVTGKQPQHF
TRBJ1-2 | . | . | TRBV28 | TGTGCCAGCAGACCGGGACTGCCTGTTGGCTACACCTTC | CASRPGLPVGYTF
TRBJ1-1 | . | . | TRBV18 | TGTGCCAGCTCACCTCCGGGTAGGGGTGAAGCTTTCTTT | CASSPPGRGEAFF
TRBJ2-7 | . | . | TRBV18 | TGTGCCAGCTCACCACTAAGTTCGGGTATTTCCTACGAGCAGTACTTC | CASSPLSSGISYEQYF
TRBJ1-5 | . | . | TRBV15 | TGTGCCACCAGCGCTCGACGGGGGTCCGTACAGCCCCAGCATTTT | CATSARRGSVQPQHF
TRBJ1-4 | once | . | TRBV5-1 | TGCGCCAGCAGCTTGTTCCGGGAGCCTAATGAAAAACTGTTTTTT | CASSLFREPNEKLFF
TRBJ1-1 | . | TRBD1 | TRBV7-8 | TGTGCCAGCAGCGTCTTAGGGACAGGACCGAATGAAGCTTTCTTT | CASSVLGTGPNEAFF
TRBJ2-7 | . | TRBD2 | TRBV30 | TGTGCCAGGCGGGGGAACTCCTACGAGCAGTACTTC | CARRGNSYEQYF
TRBJ1-1 | . | . | TRBV4-1 | TGCGCCAGCAGCCCAAGGACATTTCCCGACACCCCTGGAGCTTTCTTT | CASSPRTFPDTPGAFF
TRBJ2-7 | . | . | TRBV28 | TGTGCCAGCAGTTTAAGGGGGTCCTACGAGCAGTACTTC | CASSLRGSYEQYF
TRBJ1-1 | . | . | TRBV11-2 | TGTGCCAGCAGCCAATACCGGGGGGGTTCTGAAGCTTTCTTT | CASSQYRGGSEAFF
TRBJ2-3 | once | TRBD1 | TRBV6-5 | TGTGCCAGCAGTCAGGGGGCGAACATGAATACGCAGTATTTT | CASSQGANMNTQYF
TRBJ2-2 | . | TRBD2 | TRBV5-4 | TGTGCCAGCAGCCAAGGACTAGCGGTCGCGAACACCGGGGAGCTGTTTTTT | CASSQGLAVANTGELFF
TRBJ1-1 | . | . | TRBV19 | TGTGCCAGTAGCTCGGGGAGGGCTACTGAAGCTTTCTTT | CASSSGRATEAFF
TRBJ2-3 | . | . | TRBV2 | TGTGCCAGCAGTGCGTGGAGTATCACAGATACGCAGTATTTT | CASSAWSITDTQYF
TRBJ2-7 | . | TRBD1 | TRBV7-2 | TGTGCCAGCAGCTTTAGGACAGGGGTCTCCTACGAGCAGTACTTC | CASSFRTGVSYEQYF
TRBJ2-7 | . | . | TRBV3-1/TRBV3-2 | TGTGCCAGCAGCCAAGATCTAGTCAGGGGTTACGAGCAGTACTTC | CASSQDLVRGYEQYF
TRBJ2-7 | . | . | TRBV5-1 | TGCGCCAGCAGCTCTGGGACACCACTGTACGAGCAGTACTTC | CASSSGTPLYEQYF
TRBJ2-7 | . | . | TRBV9 | TGTGCCAGCAGCGTAGATTCGGGGGACAGCCCTTACGAGCAGTACTTC | CASSVDSGDSPYEQYF
TRBJ1-2 | once | . | TRBV19 | TGTGCCAGTAGTATGACAGCCAACTATGGCTACACCTTC | CASSMTANYGYTF
TRBJ1-1 | . | . | TRBV6-5 | TGTGCCAGCAGGAGGACACTGAACACTGAAGCTTTCTTT | CASRRTLNTEAFF
TRBJ2-3 | once | . | TRBV5-4 | TGTGCCAGCAGCTTGGACGGCGGCAACACAGATACGCAGTATTTT | CASSLDGGNTDTQYF
TRBJ1-6 | once | TRBD1 | TRBV10-1 | TGCGCCAGCATGGGACAGATAGATTCACCCCTCCACTTT | CASMGQIDSPLHF
TRBJ1-2 | . | . | TRBV5-8 | TGTGCCAGCAGCCCGCGGGTCGGACAGATGGCCTCCTATGGCTACACCTTC | CASSPRVGQMASYGYTF
TRBJ2-7 | . | TRBD2 | TRBV4-2 | TGTGCCAGCAGCCAGGCTAGCGGGGGAGTCTACGAGCAGTACTTC | CASSQASGGVYEQYF
TRBJ2-3 | . | . | TRBV9 | TGTGCCAGCAGCCTACAGCCAGGGATCGGCACAGATACGCAGTATTTT | CASSLQPGIGTDTQYF
TRBJ2-1 | . | TRBD1 | TRBV6-6 | TGTGCCAGCAGTTACCTACAGGGGGCTGAGAATGAGCAGTTCTTC | CASSYLQGAENEQFF
TRBJ2-7 | . | TRBD2 | TRBV5-4 | TGTGCCAGCAGCTTCCCAACGGGGGGGGACGAGCAGTACTTC | CASSFPTGGDEQYF
TRBJ2-1 | . | TRBD2 | TRBV7-2 | TGTGCCAGCAGCTTAAGCGGGGGGGCCCACAATGAGCAGTTCTTC | CASSLSGGAHNEQFF